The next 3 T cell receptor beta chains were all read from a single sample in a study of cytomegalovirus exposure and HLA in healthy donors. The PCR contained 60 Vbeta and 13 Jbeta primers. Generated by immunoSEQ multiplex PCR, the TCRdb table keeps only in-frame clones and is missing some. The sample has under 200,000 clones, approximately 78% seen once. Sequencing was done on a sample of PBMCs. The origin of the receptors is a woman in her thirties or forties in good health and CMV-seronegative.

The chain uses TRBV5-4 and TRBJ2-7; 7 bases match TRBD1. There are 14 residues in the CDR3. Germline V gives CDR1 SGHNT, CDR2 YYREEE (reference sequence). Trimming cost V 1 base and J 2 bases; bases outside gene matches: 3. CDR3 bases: TGTGCCAGCAGCTTGTATGACAGGGCCTACGAGCAGTACTTC. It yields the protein CASSLYDRAYEQYF.

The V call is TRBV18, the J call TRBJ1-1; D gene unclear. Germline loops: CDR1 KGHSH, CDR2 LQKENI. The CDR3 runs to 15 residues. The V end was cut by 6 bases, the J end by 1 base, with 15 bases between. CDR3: CASSTFPTGNTEAFF. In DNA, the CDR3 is TGTGCCAGCTCCACTTTTCCCACGGGGAACACTGAAGCTTTCTTT. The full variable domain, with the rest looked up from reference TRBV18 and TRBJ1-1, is NAGVMQNPRHLVRRRGQEARLRCSPMKGHSHVYWYRQLPEEGLKFMVYLQKENIIDESGMPKERFSAEFPKEGPSILRIQQVVRGDSAAYFCASSTFPTGNTEAFFGQGTRLTVV.

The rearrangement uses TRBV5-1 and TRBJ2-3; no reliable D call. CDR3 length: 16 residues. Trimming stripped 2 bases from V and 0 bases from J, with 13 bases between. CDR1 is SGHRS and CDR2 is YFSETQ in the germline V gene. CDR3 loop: CASSLGAKASTDTQYF. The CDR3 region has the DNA TGCGCCAGCAGCTTAGGAGCGAAGGCTAGCACAGATACGCAGTATTTT.